This note documents a single TCR beta chain sequence. The CDR3 has 17 residues. The trim removed 5 bases at V and 0 bases at J, leaving 7 bases unmatched. Germline CDR1 is SNHLY and CDR2 is FYNNEI. This sample was taken from a study of PD-L1 blockade in urothelial cancer. Method: immunoSEQ multiplex PCR; TCRdb's copy keeps in-frame clones and lacks some. Of 53,000 or so clones listed, about 88% are singletons. Time point denoted: peripheral blood 6 weeks after treatment start. This receptor was taken from a man in his sixties with urothelial cancer. The rearrangement joins TRBV2 to TRBJ1-6; 7 nucleotides align to TRBD1. The source was PBMCs, collected around atezolizumab (anti-PD-L1) treatment. DNA of the CDR3: TGTGCCAGCAGTCTCGGACAGGAGGGCTCCTATAATTCACCCCTCCACTTT. Its protein is CASSLGQEGSYNSPLHF.